This record concerns one T cell receptor (beta chain) sequence. The antigen is unknown. The CDR3 contains 15 residues. With 0 bases clipped from V and 13 bases from J, the junction kept 13 bases outside the gene matches. Germline V lookup: CDR1 DFQATT, CDR2 SNEGSKA (reference sequence). The entry originates in a study of post-analysis software for immune sequencing data. On the study more broadly: The disease courses spanned relapsing-remitting, secondary progressive and progressive-relapsing forms of multiple sclerosis. Study observations and caveats: Multiple sclerosis patients showed significantly lower normalized Chao1 diversity than controls did. Samples made in the same batch grouped tightly together by F measure. Among four or five TRBV segments more frequent in patients than controls were TRBV5-6, TRBV5-1 and TRBV20-1.

TCR beta cDNA libraries included unique molecular identifiers. Around 500,000 cDNA molecules came from 1 to 10 million T cells. TCRdb re-called the PCR reads with MiXCR, one entry per CDR3 protein. The sample has approximately 630,000 distinct CDR3 sequences; approximately 59% are singletons. This chain joins TRBV20-1 and TRBJ2-1, with 9 bases lining up with TRBD2. The source is a girl aged 2-9 years with multiple sclerosis. The sample taken for sequencing was blood. CDR3 nucleotide sequence: TGCAGTGCTAGAGACGGCAGCGGGGGGACGGAGACCCAGTTCTTC. This gives the protein CSARDGSGGTETQFF.